Shown below are 16 T cell receptor beta chains from a single sample sequenced in a study of technical replicates of blood from a handful of donors. Measured with immunoSEQ multiplex PCR; TCRdb has only the in-frame clones, and not every one. The sample lists approximately 93,000 clones, roughly 94% seen once, with over 0.2% in the top ten. Input material: T cells isolated from PBMCs. The receptors here all came from a human donor in good health.

The chain couples TRBV5-4 to TRBJ1-1; TRBD1 matches at 10 bases. V trimming: 0 bases; J trimming: 1 base; junction bases outside the gene matches: 6. The length of the CDR3 is 17 residues. CDR1 is SGHNT, CDR2 YYREEE, per germline (reference sequence). The CDR3 is CASSLAYRQGANTEAFF. Written as DNA, the CDR3 is TGTGCCAGCAGCTTGGCCTATCGACAGGGGGCGAACACTGAAGCTTTCTTT.

V and J are TRBV6-1 and TRBJ1-2, with D possibly TRBD1 on 5 matching bases. CDR1 is MNHNS and CDR2 is SASEGT in the germline V gene. This CDR3 region has 16 residues. V dropped 0 bases and J dropped 4 bases, with 15 bases sitting between them. The CDR3 reads CASSEAGALPGYGYTF. CDR3 bases: TGTGCCAGCAGTGAAGCTGGGGCGCTGCCGGGCTATGGCTACACCTTC.

The chain links TRBV7-9 to TRBJ2-7; perhaps TRBD1 as D (5 bases). The CDR3 is made up of 12 amino acids. The V end lost 8 bases, the J end lost 2 bases, and 10 bases lay between the germline ends. Per germline, CDR1 SEHNR and CDR2 FQNEAQ (reference sequence). The DNA for the CDR3 is TGTGCCAGCGCGGCAGGGACCTACGAGCAGTACTTC. This codes for CASAAGTYEQYF.

The V and J genes are TRBV27 and TRBJ1-1; tentative D call: TRBD1 (5 bases). The CDR3 runs 14 residues. Trimming removed 6 bases at V and 7 bases at J, with 18 bases between. Germline V gene lookup returns CDR1 MNHEY and CDR2 SMNVEV (reference sequence). CDR3 region: CASSLRGEGYEAFF. The CDR3 DNA reads as TGTGCCAGCAGCCTTCGGGGGGAAGGATATGAAGCTTTCTTT.

V and J are TRBV28 and TRBJ2-3; TRBD2 aligns across 11 bases. The CDR3 loop spans 14 amino acids. Germline V gene lookup returns CDR1 MDHEN and CDR2 SYDVKM. The V segment lost 6 bases and the J segment 4 bases; nucleotides outside the gene matches: 3. The CDR3 protein is CASRLSGRADTQYF. The CDR3 DNA reads as TGTGCCAGCAGACTTAGCGGGAGGGCAGATACGCAGTATTTT.

The chain joins TRBV19 to TRBJ2-5, with D possibly TRBD2 on 5 matching bases. Looked up from germline, CDR1 is LNHDA and CDR2 is SQIVND (reference sequence). Trimming pared 3 bases from V and 4 bases from J, leaving 18 bases between. This CDR3 comprises 16 residues. Written as DNA, the CDR3 is TGTGCCAGTAGTATCCGTCACCACGGGGTTGGAGAGACCCAGTACTTC. Protein: CASSIRHHGVGETQYF.

In DNA, the CDR3 is TGCGCCAGCAGCTCCCGGGACTTCTACGAGCAGTACTTC. This gives the protein CASSSRDFYEQYF. The genes are TRBV5-1 and TRBJ2-7; possible D gene TRBD2, 6 bases. Germline V gives CDR1 SGHRS, CDR2 YFSETQ. The V gene lost 3 bases and the J gene lost 3 bases, with 10 bases spanning the gap. The CDR3 consists of 13 residues.

V gene TRBV4-1 combines with J gene TRBJ1-4, with TRBD1 matching over 9 bases. CDR3 length equals 15 residues. The germline gives CDR1 MGHRA, CDR2 YSYEKL. V lost 3 bases, J lost 6 bases, and 5 bases stayed unmatched. For the CDR3, the DNA is TGCGCCAGCAGCCAGGGCGGGACAGGGTATGAAAAACTGTTTTTT. Translating it yields CASSQGGTGYEKLFF.

This sequence joins TRBV14 and TRBJ2-7; the D gene is possibly TRBD2 (5 bases). Trimming left V 4 bases short and J 4 bases short, with 26 bases between. The CDR3 has 18 residues. Germline V gives CDR1 SGHDN, CDR2 FVKESK. The CDR3 DNA reads as TGTGCCAGCAGCCTCCGTAATCCCGACTGGCGGGCCGTGTACGAGCAGTACTTC. Its protein product is CASSLRNPDWRAVYEQYF.

The V call is TRBV5-5, the J call TRBJ1-1, with 7 bases fitting TRBD1. V lost 0 bases, J lost 2 bases, and 4 bases stayed unmatched. CDR3 length: 15 residues. CDR1 is SGHKS and CDR2 is YYEKEE in the germline V gene (reference sequence). The CDR3 DNA follows: TGTGCCAGCAGCTTGGGACAGGGAAGAAACACTGAAGCTTTCTTT. Protein sequence: CASSLGQGRNTEAFF.

The rearrangement links TRBV10-2 to TRBJ1-3; perhaps TRBD1 as D (6 bases). Germline lookup yields CDR1 WSHSY and CDR2 SAAADI. CDR3 length: 15 amino acids. With 3 bases removed from V and 4 bases from J, the gap between germline ends came to 13 bases. DNA for the CDR3: TGCGCCAGCAGTGACCAGGGGTTAGGGGGAAACACCATATATTTT. Translated: CASSDQGLGGNTIYF.

This sequence joins TRBV6-1 and TRBJ2-3; 7 nucleotides agree with TRBD1. Germline V lookup: CDR1 MNHNS, CDR2 SASEGT. V shed 4 bases and J 2 bases; nucleotides not matched to a gene: 3. The CDR3 has 14 residues. The CDR3 here is CASSAGTDTDTQYF. The DNA for the CDR3 is TGTGCCAGCAGTGCGGGGACAGACACAGATACGCAGTATTTT.

The V gene is TRBV5-4, the J gene TRBJ1-2, with TRBD1 matching over 10 bases. The CDR3 covers 14 residues. Trimming cost V 4 bases and J 5 bases; bases outside gene matches: 5. Germline assignment: CDR1 SGHNT and CDR2 YYREEE (reference sequence). CDR3 amino acids: CASSGPGQGYGYTF. The DNA for the CDR3 is TGTGCCAGCAGCGGGCCGGGACAGGGGTATGGCTACACCTTC.

This clone came up a few times. V is TRBV11-2 and J is TRBJ1-6; D is ambiguous. The CDR3 consists of 15 residues. The germline CDR1 and CDR2 sequences are SGHAT and FQNNGV. Trimming shortened V by 5 bases and J by 8 bases, and 16 bases separated the two germline ends. In DNA form, the CDR3 reads TGTGCCAGCAGCCCAATGCGGGGTACGGATTCACCCCTCCACTTT. Amino acid sequence: CASSPMRGTDSPLHF.

The V gene is TRBV4-2, the J gene TRBJ1-2, with 8 bases fitting TRBD1. Per the germline V gene, CDR1 is LGHNA and CDR2 is YNFKEQ. The CDR3 loop spans 16 amino acids. Unmatched junction bases numbered 10, after V lost 1 base and J lost 6 bases. CDR3 coding DNA: TGTGCCAGCAGCCAAGCCTACGGACAGGGTCAAGATGGCTACACCTTC. It translates to CASSQAYGQGQDGYTF.

The genes are TRBV9 and TRBJ1-3, with 9 bases fitting TRBD1. Germline V lookup: CDR1 SGDLS, CDR2 YYNGEE. V shed 5 bases and J 3 bases; nucleotides not matched to a gene: 12. CDR3 length: 17 residues. The CDR3, as DNA: TGTGCCAGCAGTGAGGCCGGGACAGGGTATTATGGAAACACCATATATTTT. It specifies CASSEAGTGYYGNTIYF.